Listed below are T cell receptor beta chains from one sample, sequenced in a study of T cell responses to AZD1222 COVID-19 vaccine. Profiled with immunoSEQ multiplex PCR; TCRdb holds only in-frame clones, not every one. This sample has around 65,000 clones, with approximately 83% found just once. The source material was peripheral blood, sampled on day 0 of AZD1222 vaccination. The receptor source for this set is an adult in good health. The CDR3 runs from the conserved cysteine through the conserved F or W. The D gene is left open where the match is weak. Not all rows give a size; the values are once, few, many and, for expanded clones, a class.

clone size: -; V gene: TRBV21-1; D gene: -; J gene: TRBJ2-7; CDR3 DNA: TGTGCCAGCAGCATCACCCTCAACAGGGGGCGCTACGAGCAGTACTTC; CDR3 protein: CASSITLNRGRYEQYF
clone size: few; V gene: TRBV4-1; D gene: -; J gene: TRBJ2-2; CDR3 DNA: TGCGCCAGCAGCCAAGTAGCATCCGGGGAGCTGTTTTTT; CDR3 protein: CASSQVASGELFF
clone size: -; V gene: TRBV6-6; D gene: TRBD1; J gene: TRBJ2-7; CDR3 DNA: TGTGCCAGCAGTTTCCGGGACAGGGGTTCTGAGCAGTACTTC; CDR3 protein: CASSFRDRGSEQYF
clone size: -; V gene: TRBV15; D gene: -; J gene: TRBJ1-3; CDR3 DNA: TGTGCCACCAGCAGTAGTAGGTCTGGAAACACCATATATTTT; CDR3 protein: CATSSSRSGNTIYF
clone size: -; V gene: TRBV4-2; D gene: -; J gene: TRBJ2-4; CDR3 DNA: TGTGCCAGCAGCCAAGATCTCGGGGTAGCCAAAAACATTCAGTACTTC; CDR3 protein: CASSQDLGVAKNIQYF
clone size: -; V gene: TRBV5-5; D gene: -; J gene: TRBJ1-1; CDR3 DNA: TGTGCCAGCAGCTTGGGTGGGATCAGCACTGAAGCTTTCTTT; CDR3 protein: CASSLGGISTEAFF
clone size: once; V gene: TRBV18; D gene: TRBD2; J gene: TRBJ2-3; CDR3 DNA: TGTGCCAGCTCACCTACTAGCGGGGGTCCTAGCACAGATACGCAGTATTTT; CDR3 protein: CASSPTSGGPSTDTQYF
clone size: once; V gene: TRBV2; D gene: -; J gene: TRBJ2-3; CDR3 DNA: TGTGCCAGCGGTTCGGAAGCTAGCACAGATACGCAGTATTTT; CDR3 protein: CASGSEASTDTQYF
clone size: -; V gene: TRBV18; D gene: TRBD1; J gene: TRBJ1-5; CDR3 DNA: TGTGCCAGCTCACCGGGACAGGGTGAAGGTCAGCCCCAGCATTTT; CDR3 protein: CASSPGQGEGQPQHF
clone size: -; V gene: TRBV29-1; D gene: TRBD1; J gene: TRBJ2-1; CDR3 DNA: TGCAGCGTTGAACCCGGGACAGGGAGCTCCTACAATGAGCAGTTCTTC; CDR3 protein: CSVEPGTGSSYNEQFF
clone size: -; V gene: TRBV6-2/TRBV6-3; D gene: TRBD2; J gene: TRBJ2-1; CDR3 DNA: TGTGCCAGCAGTCTCGAGCGGGGGGGCATCGGTGAGCAGTTCTTC; CDR3 protein: CASSLERGGIGEQFF
clone size: few; V gene: TRBV30; D gene: -; J gene: TRBJ1-6; CDR3 DNA: TGTGCCTCGTCTGGGACCTCGGCGGCACCCCTCCACTTT; CDR3 protein: CASSGTSAAPLHF
clone size: -; V gene: TRBV12-3/TRBV12-4; D gene: TRBD1; J gene: TRBJ2-7; CDR3 DNA: TGTGCCAGCACCCGACAGGGTATAAACGAGCAGTACTTC; CDR3 protein: CASTRQGINEQYF
clone size: -; V gene: TRBV27; D gene: -; J gene: TRBJ1-5; CDR3 DNA: TGTGCCAGCAGTCCCCGGCCAGGTAATCAGCCCCAGCATTTT; CDR3 protein: CASSPRPGNQPQHF
clone size: -; V gene: TRBV25-1; D gene: TRBD2; J gene: TRBJ2-1; CDR3 DNA: TGTGCCAGCAGTGAACCCGGACTAGCGGGGGGGCGTGAGCAGTTCTTC; CDR3 protein: CASSEPGLAGGREQFF
clone size: -; V gene: TRBV29-1; D gene: TRBD2; J gene: TRBJ2-3; CDR3 DNA: TGCAGCGTTGAAGATCGCGGGGGGACTAGCGGGCCAGATACGCAGTATTTT; CDR3 protein: CSVEDRGGTSGPDTQYF
clone size: -; V gene: TRBV28; D gene: -; J gene: TRBJ1-5; CDR3 DNA: TGTGCCAGCAGAAGGGGGGCAGGGAGCAATCAGCCCCAGCATTTT; CDR3 protein: CASRRGAGSNQPQHF
clone size: -; V gene: TRBV4-1; D gene: -; J gene: TRBJ1-2; CDR3 DNA: TGCGCCAGCAGCCAAGATCAGCGGGACGCCCCCAGGGGCTACACCTTC; CDR3 protein: CASSQDQRDAPRGYTF
clone size: -; V gene: TRBV4-3; D gene: -; J gene: TRBJ2-7; CDR3 DNA: TGCGCCAGCAGCCCTTCGACCGGATTCTACGAGCAGTACTTC; CDR3 protein: CASSPSTGFYEQYF
clone size: -; V gene: TRBV11-2; D gene: -; J gene: TRBJ2-2; CDR3 DNA: TGTGCCAGCAGCTTAGTTTACGGGGACGGGGAGCTGTTTTTT; CDR3 protein: CASSLVYGDGELFF
clone size: -; V gene: TRBV7-2; D gene: -; J gene: TRBJ1-1; CDR3 DNA: TGTGCCAGCAGCTTCCTCGCAGGGTTGAACACTGAAGCTTTCTTT; CDR3 protein: CASSFLAGLNTEAFF
clone size: -; V gene: TRBV11-2; D gene: -; J gene: TRBJ2-1; CDR3 DNA: TGTGCCAGCAGCTTGGGCAATGAGCAGTTCTTC; CDR3 protein: CASSLGNEQFF
clone size: -; V gene: TRBV7-8; D gene: -; J gene: TRBJ1-2; CDR3 DNA: TGTGCCAGCAGCTTGACCCCTAAGGAAGGCTACACCTTC; CDR3 protein: CASSLTPKEGYTF
clone size: -; V gene: TRBV12-3/TRBV12-4; D gene: -; J gene: TRBJ1-1; CDR3 DNA: TGTGCCAGCAGTCGGAGTCCTGAAGCTTTCTTT; CDR3 protein: CASSRSPEAFF
clone size: -; V gene: TRBV27; D gene: TRBD1; J gene: TRBJ1-2; CDR3 DNA: TGTGCCAGCAGTTCCAGGGGGCACGGCTACACCTTC; CDR3 protein: CASSSRGHGYTF
clone size: -; V gene: TRBV9; D gene: -; J gene: TRBJ2-5; CDR3 DNA: TGTGCCAGCAGCGTAGACCAAGAGACCCAGTACTTC; CDR3 protein: CASSVDQETQYF
clone size: -; V gene: TRBV9; D gene: TRBD2; J gene: TRBJ2-1; CDR3 DNA: TGTGCCAGCAGCTCCCGGACTAGCGGGGGGCCAGGTTACAATGAGCAGTTCTTC; CDR3 protein: CASSSRTSGGPGYNEQFF
clone size: -; V gene: TRBV19; D gene: TRBD1; J gene: TRBJ2-7; CDR3 DNA: TGTGCCAGTAGTATACAGGGGGCGGGGGAGCAGTACTTC; CDR3 protein: CASSIQGAGEQYF
clone size: -; V gene: TRBV7-9; D gene: -; J gene: TRBJ1-1; CDR3 DNA: TGTGCCAGCAGCTTAGGAGAGGGGACTGGGAACACTGAAGCTTTCTTT; CDR3 protein: CASSLGEGTGNTEAFF